The 8 T cell receptor beta chains presented below share a single source sample, sequenced in a study of cytomegalovirus exposure and HLA in healthy donors. PCR employed 60 Vbeta and 13 Jbeta primers. Generated by immunoSEQ multiplex PCR, the TCRdb table keeps only in-frame clones and is missing some. Of over 150,000 clones in the sample, roughly 74% were seen once. The specimen sequenced was PBMCs. These receptor sequences come from a young man in good health and CMV-seronegative.

The chain has TRBV7-8 and TRBJ1-1; D unresolved. Germline lookup yields CDR1 SGHVS and CDR2 FQNEAQ. The CDR3 length is 13 residues. V shed 3 bases and J shed 1 base, with 6 bases lying between them. The CDR3 DNA sequence: TGTGCCAGCAGCTTTATCCGGAACACTGAAGCTTTCTTT. It codes for CASSFIRNTEAFF. Supplemented by reference TRBV7-8 and TRBJ1-1, the full variable domain reads GAGVSQSPRYKVAKRGQDVALRCDPISGHVSLFWYQQALGQGPEFLTYFQNEAQLDKSGLPSDRFFAERPEGSVSTLKIQRTQQEDSAVYLCASSFIRNTEAFFGQGTRLTVV.

The sample holds one count of this clone. The chain uses TRBV7-2 and TRBJ1-5; TRBD1 aligns across 7 bases. After removal of 4 bases from V and 2 bases from J, the junction contained 5 bases not matched to a gene. The CDR3 is 15 residues long. From germline, CDR1 is SGHTA and CDR2 FQGNSA. The CDR3 sequence is CASSYRQGGNQPQHF. DNA of the CDR3: TGTGCCAGCAGCTACAGACAGGGAGGCAATCAGCCCCAGCATTTT.

CDR3 protein: CASSFYWTGSNSGNTIYF. In nucleotides, the CDR3 is TGTGCCAGCAGCTTTTATTGGACAGGGAGCAACTCTGGAAACACCATATATTTT. V and J are TRBV7-6 and TRBJ1-3, with 8 bases identical to TRBD1. Germline V CDR1 and CDR2: SGHVS, FNYEAQ. The CDR3 is made up of 18 amino acids. Trimming took 3 bases from V and 0 from J; bases not matched to a gene: 10.

V is TRBV9 and J is TRBJ1-2; TRBD1 matches 7 bases. The CDR3 has 15 amino acids. With V trimmed by 4 bases and J by 3 bases, 9 bases remained unmatched. Germline V lookup: CDR1 SGDLS, CDR2 YYNGEE. CDR3 sequence reads: CASSPGGRNDYGYTF. The CDR3 DNA reads TGTGCCAGCAGCCCAGGGGGGCGGAACGACTATGGCTACACCTTC.

Points on this clone: Germline is not matched at one junction end, which may reflect a read error. The chain is built from TRBV28 and TRBJ2-4; possible D gene TRBD2, 5 bases. CDR3 length: 15 residues. The germline CDR1 and CDR2 sequences are MDHEN and SYDVKM. CDR3 bases: TGTGCCTGCAGTTTGGCCGGACTAGCCAAAAACATTCAGTACTTC. This encodes CACSLAGLAKNIQYF. Variable domain in full (rest from reference TRBV28 and TRBJ2-4): DVKVTQSSRYLVKRTGEKVFLECVQDMDHENMFWYRQDPGLGLRLIYFSYDVKMKEKGDIPEGYSVSREKKERFSLILESASTNQTSMYLCACSLAGLAKNIQYFGAGTRLSVL.

Points on this clone: The junction departs from germline at one end; a sequencing error may be responsible. The chain uses TRBV4-2 and TRBJ2-5; D perhaps matches TRBD1 (6 bases). The CDR3 contains 14 residues. Germline values: CDR1 LGHNA, CDR2 YNFKEQ. CDR3 residues: CASSSPERGMVSDF. In nucleotides, the CDR3 is TGTGCCAGCAGCAGCCCCGAGAGGGGGATGGTGTCGGACTTC.

CDR3 nucleotides: TGTGCCAGCAGCCCCCCTCTTGGGTACAGCCCTCGTCTCACCTTC. Translating it yields CASSPPLGYSPRLTF. V gene TRBV7-9 combines with J gene TRBJ1-2, with unresolved D. Per the germline V gene, CDR1 is SEHNR and CDR2 is FQNEAQ (reference sequence). Trimming took off 5 bases at V and 13 bases at J, with 26 bases between the two ends. This CDR3 spans 15 amino acids.

V gene TRBV27 combines with J gene TRBJ1-5; TRBD1 matches at 8 bases. Germline V CDR1 and CDR2: MNHEY, SMNVEV (reference sequence). The ends lost 6 bases at V and 3 bases at J; junction bases unmatched: 7. The CDR3 contains 15 residues. Written as DNA, the CDR3 is TGTGCCAGCAGCCCGGGGACAGGTGCCAATCAGCCCCAGCATTTT. This codes for CASSPGTGANQPQHF.